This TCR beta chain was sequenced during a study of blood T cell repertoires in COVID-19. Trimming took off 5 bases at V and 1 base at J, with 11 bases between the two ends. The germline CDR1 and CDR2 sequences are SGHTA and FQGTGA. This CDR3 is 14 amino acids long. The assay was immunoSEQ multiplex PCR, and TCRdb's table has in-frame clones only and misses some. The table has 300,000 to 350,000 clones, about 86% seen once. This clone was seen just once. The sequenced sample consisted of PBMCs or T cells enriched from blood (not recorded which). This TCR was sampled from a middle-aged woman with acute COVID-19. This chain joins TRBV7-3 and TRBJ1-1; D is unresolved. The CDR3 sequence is CASSPQGGNTEAFF. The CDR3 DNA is TGTGCCAGCAGCCCCCAAGGCGGGAACACTGAAGCTTTCTTT.